The rows below give T cell receptor beta chains drawn from one sample of a study of T cell repertoires in cytomegalovirus infection. Antigens of these TCRs are unknown. TCRdb processed the reads anew with MiXCR; each CDR3 protein has one entry. The table lists approximately 110,000 distinct CDR3 sequences, roughly 30% of them singletons. The sequences come from CD8+ T cells from cultured PBMCs, collected from culture after CMV antigen stimulation. The receptors originated from a human donor in good health (CMV status not recorded). Some clones in this sample may be carry-over from other donors' samples. The CDR3 runs from the conserved cysteine through the conserved F or W. The D gene is left open where the match is weak. Clone size is not always given. Where it is, it says once, few, many or a class for expanded clones.

few | 15 | - | TRBJ1-6 | TRBV5-1 | TGCGCCAGCAGCTTAACCGGGACCTATAATTCACCCCTCCACTTT | CASSLTGTYNSPLHF
- | 16 | - | TRBJ2-7 | TRBV23-1 | TGCGCCAGCAGTCAATCGGGAGCGGGCTCGGTCTATGAGCAGTACTTC | CASSQSGAGSVYEQYF
- | 15 | - | TRBJ2-7 | TRBV28 | TGTGCCAGCACCCCCTTCGGGCCTAGCTCCTACGAGCAGTACTTC | CASTPFGPSSYEQYF
few | 16 | TRBD2 | TRBJ2-3 | TRBV5-5 | TGTGCCAGCAGCTTGACGACTAGCGGGGCCACAGATACGCAGTATTTT | CASSLTTSGATDTQYF
- | 13 | - | TRBJ2-7 | TRBV4-3 | TGCGCCAGCAGCCAAGCGAACACCTACGAGCAGTACTTC | CASSQANTYEQYF
few | 12 | - | TRBJ2-7 | TRBV12-3/TRBV12-4 | TGTGCCAGCAGTGGAGACGAGCCCGAGCAGTACTTC | CASSGDEPEQYF
few | 15 | - | TRBJ2-7 | TRBV7-2 | TGTGCCAGCAGCTTAGGTGGCGGAAGCTCCTACGAGCAGTACTTC | CASSLGGGSSYEQYF
- | 14 | TRBD1 | TRBJ2-2 | TRBV7-8 | TGTGCCAGCCGGACAGGGCGAAACACCGGGGAGCTGTTTTTT | CASRTGRNTGELFF
- | 14 | - | TRBJ2-7 | TRBV4-1 | TGCGCCAGCAGCCAAGATCCAGACCCCTACGAGCAGTACTTC | CASSQDPDPYEQYF
medium-sized | 16 | - | TRBJ2-7 | TRBV28 | TGTGCCAGCAGTTCAAGGATCCTCGGGGGATCCTACGAGCAGTACTTC | CASSSRILGGSYEQYF
- | 14 | - | TRBJ2-7 | TRBV27 | TGTGCCAGCAGTTTAGGAGGGCCAGGCGGCGAGCAGTACTTC | CASSLGGPGGEQYF
- | 14 | - | TRBJ2-5 | TRBV4-1 | TGCGCCAGCAGCCAAGACCGGGCCCAAGAGACCCAGTACTTC | CASSQDRAQETQYF
- | 13 | - | TRBJ2-3 | TRBV5-6 | TGTGCCATCAGCTTGGGTGGCGGAGATACGCAGTATTTT | CAISLGGGDTQYF
few | 13 | - | TRBJ2-7 | TRBV7-2 | TGTGCCAGCAGCTTAGGGCGGCCCTACGAGCAGTACTTC | CASSLGRPYEQYF
- | 14 | - | TRBJ2-2 | TRBV11-3 | TGTGCCAGCAGTCCGTTGGTAAACACCGGGGAGCTGTTTTTT | CASSPLVNTGELFF
- | 15 | TRBD2 | TRBJ2-3 | TRBV6-5 | TGTGCCAGCAGTCGACTAGCGGGACGCACAGATACGCAGTATTTT | CASSRLAGRTDTQYF
- | 14 | TRBD2 | TRBJ2-7 | TRBV7-2 | TGTGCCAGCAGCTTAGGCGGGGGGATGAACGAGCAGTACTTC | CASSLGGGMNEQYF
few | 15 | TRBD2 | TRBJ2-5 | TRBV6-5 | TGTGCCAGCAGTTACCGTCTAGCGGACCAAGAGACCCAGTACTTC | CASSYRLADQETQYF
- | 13 | - | TRBJ2-6 | TRBV4-3 | TGCGCCAGCAGCCCCCCTGGGGCCAACGTCCTGACTTTC | CASSPPGANVLTF
few | 13 | - | TRBJ2-7 | TRBV7-6 | TGTGCCAGCAGCCCACAGGGGGGGCACGAGCAGTACTTC | CASSPQGGHEQYF
few | 13 | - | TRBJ1-1 | TRBV19 | TGTGCCAGTAGTATGGGTCGAACCACTGAAGCTTTCTTT | CASSMGRTTEAFF
- | 18 | TRBD2 | TRBJ2-1 | TRBV19 | TGTGCCAGTAGTATAGACTCGGTAGCGGGGCTATCCTACAATGAGCAGTTCTTC | CASSIDSVAGLSYNEQFF
few | 15 | - | TRBJ1-5 | TRBV28 | TGTGCCAGCAGGGTTGGCAGCTTTAGCAATCAGCCCCAGCATTTT | CASRVGSFSNQPQHF
few | 12 | - | TRBJ2-2 | TRBV27 | TGTGCCAGCCAGCGATCCGCCGGGGAGCTGTTTTTT | CASQRSAGELFF
- | 15 | - | TRBJ1-2 | TRBV6-2/TRBV6-3 | TGTGCCAGCAGAGAGGGCCAGGGAGTCAACTATGGCTACACCTTC | CASREGQGVNYGYTF
- | 15 | TRBD1 | TRBJ2-3 | TRBV7-8 | TGTGCCAGCAGCTTGACGACAGGGCTAGCAGATACGCAGTATTTT | CASSLTTGLADTQYF
- | 14 | - | TRBJ1-1 | TRBV10-3 | TGTGCCATCAGTCTCACTACAGGACCTACTGAAGCTTTCTTT | CAISLTTGPTEAFF
many | 14 | - | TRBJ2-5 | TRBV19 | TGTGCCAGTAGTATTTGGGCAGGACAAGAGACCCAGTACTTC | CASSIWAGQETQYF
- | 14 | TRBD1 | TRBJ1-2 | TRBV2 | TGTGCCAGCGTGGACAGGGGTCGGAACTATGGCTACACCTTC | CASVDRGRNYGYTF
- | 16 | - | TRBJ1-6 | TRBV20-1 | TGCAGTGCTAGAGAGGACAGCAGCTCCTATAATTCACCCCTCCACTTT | CSAREDSSSYNSPLHF
few | 15 | TRBD1 | TRBJ2-1 | TRBV20-1 | TGCAGTGCTACACTCCAGGGGGTAGACAACAATGAGCAGTTCTTC | CSATLQGVDNNEQFF
- | 18 | - | TRBJ2-7 | TRBV4-1 | TGCGCCAGCAGCCAAGATCGAACACTAAACCAGGTCTCCTACGAGCAGTACTTC | CASSQDRTLNQVSYEQYF
- | 17 | TRBD1 | TRBJ1-6 | TRBV6-1 | TGTGCCAGCAGTGCCCTGACAGGGGTCGGGCGGAATTCACCCCTCCACTTT | CASSALTGVGRNSPLHF
few | 14 | - | TRBJ2-2 | TRBV28 | TGTGCCAGCAGTCTACGCCCGAACACCGGGGAGCTGTTTTTT | CASSLRPNTGELFF
- | 16 | - | TRBJ1-6 | TRBV6-1 | TGTGCCAGCAGTACCGCGGACAGCGAGCGAAATTCACCCCTCCACTTT | CASSTADSERNSPLHF
few | 16 | TRBD2 | TRBJ2-1 | TRBV6-2/TRBV6-3 | TGTGCCAGCAGCTGGACAGCAAGCGGGGGGTACAATGAGCAGTTCTTC | CASSWTASGGYNEQFF
few | 17 | - | TRBJ2-1 | TRBV7-8 | TGTGCCAGCAGCGCTATTGGGTCTAGTAGCTCCTACAATGAGCAGTTCTTC | CASSAIGSSSSYNEQFF
few | 15 | - | TRBJ2-5 | TRBV6-5 | TGTGCCAGCAGTTCCGGGACCCGCGTAAGGGGGACCCAGTACTTC | CASSSGTRVRGTQYF
- | 15 | - | TRBJ2-1 | TRBV7-8 | TGTGCCAGCAGCTTAGGACTACCCGTATACAATGAGCAGTTCTTC | CASSLGLPVYNEQFF
many | 14 | - | TRBJ2-1 | TRBV7-2 | TGTGCCAGCAGCCCGGTAACCCCCTACAATGAGCAGTTCTTC | CASSPVTPYNEQFF
- | 13 | TRBD1 | TRBJ1-2 | TRBV12-3/TRBV12-4 | TGTGCCAGCAGCCCCGGGACAGGGGGTGGCTACACCTTC | CASSPGTGGGYTF
- | 13 | - | TRBJ1-1 | TRBV11-2 | TGTGCCAGCAGCTCTGATGTGCGTAAGGGAGCTTTCTTT | CASSSDVRKGAFF
few | 12 | - | TRBJ2-2 | TRBV12-3/TRBV12-4 | TGTGCCAGCAGGTCTAACACCGGGGAGCTGTTTTTT | CASRSNTGELFF
- | 14 | - | TRBJ2-3 | TRBV20-1 | TGCAGTGCTATTGTTGATTCCTCCACAGATACGCAGTATTTT | CSAIVDSSTDTQYF
- | 16 | - | TRBJ2-5 | TRBV25-1 | TGTGCCAGCAGTGATCGCCTTACAGGGTTACAAGAGACCCAGTACTTC | CASSDRLTGLQETQYF
few | 15 | TRBD1 | TRBJ1-2 | TRBV28 | TGTGCCAGCAGTTTACCAGGGGGCGGAGTGGATGGCTACACCTTC | CASSLPGGGVDGYTF
many | 14 | - | TRBJ1-1 | TRBV12-3/TRBV12-4 | TGTGCCAGCAGTTTTGTTCCAGGGAGGACTGAAGCTTTCTTT | CASSFVPGRTEAFF
few | 16 | TRBD2 | TRBJ2-3 | TRBV12-3/TRBV12-4 | TGTGCCAGCAGGCGGACTAGCGGGGCTAGCACAGATACGCAGTATTTT | CASRRTSGASTDTQYF
many | 15 | TRBD1 | TRBJ1-6 | TRBV2 | TGTGCCAGGAGACAGGGTTCAGGGGATAATTCACCCCTCCACTTT | CARRQGSGDNSPLHF